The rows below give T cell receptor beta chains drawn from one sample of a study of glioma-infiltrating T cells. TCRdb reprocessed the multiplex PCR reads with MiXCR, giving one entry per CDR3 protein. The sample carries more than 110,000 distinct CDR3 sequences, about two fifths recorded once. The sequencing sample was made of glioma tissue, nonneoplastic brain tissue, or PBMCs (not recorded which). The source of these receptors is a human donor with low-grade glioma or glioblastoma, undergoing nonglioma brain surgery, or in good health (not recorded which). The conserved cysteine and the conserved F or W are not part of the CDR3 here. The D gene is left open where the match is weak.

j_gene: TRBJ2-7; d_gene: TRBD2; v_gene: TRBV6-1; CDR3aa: ASSVAGGYEQC
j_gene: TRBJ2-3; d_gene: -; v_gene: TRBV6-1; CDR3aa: ASSSSPDTQY
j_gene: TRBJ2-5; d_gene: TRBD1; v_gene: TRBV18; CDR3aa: ASSPQGAEETQH
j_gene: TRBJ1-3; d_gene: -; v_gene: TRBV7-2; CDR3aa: ASSLEGASGNTIY
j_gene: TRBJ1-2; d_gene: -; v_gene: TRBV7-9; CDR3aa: ASSLRQARSGYT
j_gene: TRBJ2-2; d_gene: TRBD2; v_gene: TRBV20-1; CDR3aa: SAASGSHGELF
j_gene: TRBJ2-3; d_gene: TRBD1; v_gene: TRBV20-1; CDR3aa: SARRWGTGGPSTDTQY
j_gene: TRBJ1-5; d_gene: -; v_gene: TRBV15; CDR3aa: ATSREKDASNQPQH
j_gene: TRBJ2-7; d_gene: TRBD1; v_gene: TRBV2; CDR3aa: ASSRRTGNEQY
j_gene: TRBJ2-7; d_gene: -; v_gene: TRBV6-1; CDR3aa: ASRAQGSTYEQY